This TCR beta chain was profiled in a study of Tregs in tolerant kidney transplant recipients. Recipients received nonmyeloablative bone marrow transplants from related graft donors, with transient mixed chimerism. CD4+CD25+CD127- Tregs, CD4+CD25- non-Tregs, CD4 and CD8 cells were sorted. Study conclusions and caveats: No direct test of biological reproducibility was done here. Some patients' samples used different primers over time, so nucleotide sequences weren't comparable.

Regarding this clone: Its specificity is not known.

The V gene lost 0 bases and the J gene lost 6 bases, with 11 bases spanning the gap. Germline V gene sequence: CDR1 SGHRS, CDR2 YFSETQ. The CDR3 sequence is 14 residues long. Produced via immunoSEQ multiplex PCR; TCRdb's table is partial and in-frame only. The sample yields 74,000 or so clones, roughly 90% seen once. This TCR was sampled from a human patient who received a combined kidney and bone marrow transplant. Some T cells may originate from the graft donor. Sequenced material: CD4+ T cells from blood (PBMCs), taken 24 months after the transplant. The chain employs TRBV5-1 and TRBJ2-3; D gene unclear. In nucleotides, the CDR3 is TGCGCCAGCAGCTTGGAATCAGGTTTGGATACGCAGTATTTT. It is translated as CASSLESGLDTQYF.